This T cell receptor beta chain was found in a study of blood T cell repertoires in COVID-19. Trimming stripped 0 bases from V and 6 bases from J, with 9 bases between. CDR3 size: 13 residues. The germline gives CDR1 MGHDK, CDR2 SYGVNS. Cohort 3 recovery required two negative PCRs, clearance, or symptom resolution. The protocol was immunoSEQ multiplex PCR, while the TCRdb copy is restricted to in-frame clones and leaves out a portion. In the table there are 360,000 or so clones, roughly 86% of which are singletons. This sequence was found in a woman in her twenties or thirties who had recovered from COVID-19. The sequenced sample consisted of PBMCs or T cells enriched from blood (not recorded which). The V call is TRBV25-1, the J call TRBJ2-7; D is perhaps TRBD1 (5 bases). The CDR3 DNA is TGTGCCAGCAGTGAATATTTTCAGGGCGAGCAGTACTTC. It codes for CASSEYFQGEQYF.